The entry below gives a single T cell receptor (beta chain) sequence along with its context. This sample was taken from a study of blood T cell repertoires in COVID-19. Whole-study context: Material from acute and convalescent COVID-19 was sourced from the United States, Italy and Spain.

Per the authors' pipeline: Reference gene primer amplification in the assay estimated nucleated cell counts. Data came from immunoSEQ multiplex PCR; TCRdb stores just in-frame clones and leaves some out. V, J and clone size are those of that table, while D and trimming were read from the DNA. The sample holds around 150,000 clones, around four fifths seen once. The CDR3 has 15 residues. With 0 bases clipped from V and 4 bases from J, the junction kept 5 bases outside the gene matches. Per the germline V gene, CDR1 is GTSNPN and CDR2 is SVGIG (reference sequence). Symptom resolution, clearance, or two negative PCRs marked donors in Cohort 3 as recovered.

Sequenced sample: PBMCs or T cells enriched from blood (not recorded which). This chain uses TRBV30 with TRBJ1-2; TRBD1 matches 10 bases. The sequence derives from a middle-aged woman who had recovered from COVID-19. The CDR3 DNA follows: TGTGCCTGGAGTGTACCGACAGGGGGCGTCTATGGCTACACCTTC. This gives the protein CAWSVPTGGVYGYTF.